This T cell receptor (beta chain) was profiled in a study of Tregs in tolerant kidney transplant recipients. Looking at the study overall: Mixed chimerism was transient after nonmyeloablative marrow transplants from related graft donors. Study-wide results and caveats: Biological reproducibility was not directly addressed, but technical replication error appeared minimal.

Using immunoSEQ multiplex PCR, the repertoire was profiled, and TCRdb retains in-frame clones only, with some absent. The sample shows about 110,000 clones, about 90% of them seen only once. This CDR3 has 16 residues. Per the germline V gene, CDR1 is SGHTA and CDR2 is FQGNSA. The V gene end was trimmed by 5 bases and the J gene end by 5 bases; junction bases not matched to a gene: 8. Worth noting for this clone: What it recognizes is unknown.

Material: CD4+ T cells from blood, obtained before the transplant. The sequence came from a human donor who received a combined kidney and bone marrow transplant. The rearrangement links TRBV7-2 to TRBJ2-3; 12 nucleotides align to TRBD2. CDR3 in amino acids: CASSPQLAGGLDTQYF. For the CDR3, the DNA is TGTGCCAGCAGCCCCCAACTAGCGGGGGGTCTAGATACGCAGTATTTT.